This is a list of T cell receptor beta chains from one sample in a study of response to subunit inactivated influenza vaccine. TCRdb re-called the RT-PCR reads with MiXCR, one entry per CDR3 protein. The table has 540,000 or so distinct CDR3 sequences, roughly 13% seen once. The sequencing here drew on PBMCs from blood, taken 45 days after vaccination. The origin of the receptors is a man aged 50 to 59 who received an inactivated influenza vaccine. CDR3s include the opening cysteine and the closing phenylalanine or tryptophan. The D gene is left open where the match is weak. For some rows the clone size is stated as once, few or many, or as a class when expanded; others skip it.

J gene	V gene	clone size	D gene	CDR3 DNA	CDR3 protein
TRBJ2-2	TRBV29-1	.	.	TGCAGCGTCGATAGAGGGAACACCGGGGAGCTGTTTTTT	CSVDRGNTGELFF
TRBJ2-5	TRBV5-1	once	TRBD2	TGCGCCAGCAGCACGACTAGCGGGTCCCCCGGGAAGACCCAGTACTTC	CASSTTSGSPGKTQYF
TRBJ2-5	TRBV15	.	.	TGTGCCACCAGCAGAGGTACGGGTTGGGAGACCCAGTACTTC	CATSRGTGWETQYF
TRBJ2-1	TRBV11-2	.	.	TGTGCCAGCTGGAGCGGCCTATACAATGAGCAGTTCTTC	CASWSGLYNEQFF
TRBJ2-2	TRBV12-3/TRBV12-4	few	.	TGTGCCAGCAAAGCCGGGACATTTAACACCGGGGAGCTGTTTTTT	CASKAGTFNTGELFF
TRBJ1-2	TRBV5-1	.	TRBD1	TGCGCCAGCAGCTTGGTCGCGACAGGGGGCGATGGCTACACCTTC	CASSLVATGGDGYTF
TRBJ2-3	TRBV12-3/TRBV12-4	few	.	TGTGCCAGCAGTCCGCGGGTACAGATAAGCACAGATACGCAGTATTTT	CASSPRVQISTDTQYF
TRBJ1-2	TRBV5-6	few	.	TGTGCCAGCAGCTTTCAAACCGGCTACACCTTC	CASSFQTGYTF
TRBJ2-7	TRBV20-1	many	.	TGCAGTGCTAGACAGGGCTCCGAGCAGTACTTC	CSARQGSEQYF
TRBJ2-7	TRBV10-3	many	.	TGTGCCATCAGTGAGTTCCAGGAGGGCGAGCAGTACTTC	CAISEFQEGEQYF
TRBJ1-2	TRBV6-5	.	.	TGTGCCAGCAGTTACTCGAAGCAGAGCTATGGCTACACCTTC	CASSYSKQSYGYTF
TRBJ2-1	TRBV7-2	.	.	TGTGCCAGCAGCTTAGTGCAGAATGAGCAGTTCTTC	CASSLVQNEQFF
TRBJ2-1	TRBV18	.	TRBD1	TGTGCCAGCTCACCAACACGACAACAGGGGAACGAGCAGTTCTTC	CASSPTRQQGNEQFF
TRBJ2-1	TRBV7-2	.	TRBD2	TGTGCCAGCAGCCCGGGGGGGGCCCTACTCGAGCAGTTCTTC	CASSPGGALLEQFF
TRBJ1-5	TRBV12-3/TRBV12-4	many	.	TGTGCGTGGGGTTGGGATCAGCCCCAGCATTTT	CAWGWDQPQHF
TRBJ1-5	TRBV20-1	.	.	TGCAGTGCTAGTCCAGAGACGAGCAATCAGCCCCAGCATTTT	CSASPETSNQPQHF
TRBJ2-5	TRBV4-2	many	TRBD2	TGTGCCAGCAGCCCAGGACTAGCAGAGACCCAGTACTTC	CASSPGLAETQYF
TRBJ2-1	TRBV5-1	.	TRBD2	TGCGCCAGCAGTATGACTAGCGGGGGGGCGAATGAGCAGTTCTTC	CASSMTSGGANEQFF
TRBJ2-1	TRBV19	few	TRBD2	TGTGCCAGTAGTATAAAGAGGAGCGGGAGTACTGAGCAGTTCTTC	CASSIKRSGSTEQFF
TRBJ2-1	TRBV20-1	few	TRBD2	TGCAGTGCTAGAGACCCGGGACTAGCGGGGGAATTCCTCAATGAGCAGTTCTTC	CSARDPGLAGEFLNEQFF
TRBJ1-5	TRBV6-2/TRBV6-3	.	.	TGTGCCACCAAGGGGTGGGACAGCAATCAGCCCCAGCATTTT	CATKGWDSNQPQHF
TRBJ2-7	TRBV20-1	.	TRBD1	TGCAGTGCGGACAGGGGATCCGCCTACGAGCAGTACTTC	CSADRGSAYEQYF
TRBJ2-2	TRBV4-3	few	.	TGCGCCAGCAGCCAAGAAATACGGGGCGTTGAGACCGGGGAGCTGTTTTTT	CASSQEIRGVETGELFF
TRBJ1-1	TRBV29-1	many	TRBD1	TGCAGCGGGGGACAGAGAAACACTGAAGCTTTCTTT	CSGGQRNTEAFF
TRBJ2-5	TRBV6-5	many	.	TGTGCCAGCAGTTCCCCCTTGACAGGGGAGGGGGAGACCCAGTACTTC	CASSSPLTGEGETQYF
TRBJ2-7	TRBV15	.	TRBD2	TGTGCCACCTCCGGGACTAGGGGCGGGGAGCAGTACTTC	CATSGTRGGEQYF
TRBJ2-1	TRBV12-3/TRBV12-4	.	TRBD1	TGTGCCAGCGCCGGGACAGGGATAATCAATGAGCAGTTCTTC	CASAGTGIINEQFF
TRBJ1-4	TRBV5-5	.	.	TGTGCCAGCAGCTTGGCTCATGGAAATGAAAAACTGTTTTTT	CASSLAHGNEKLFF
TRBJ2-7	TRBV6-2/TRBV6-3	.	TRBD2	TGTGCCAGCGCCGAGCACACCCCCGGGACTAGCGGGAGGATAAACGAGCAGTACTTC	CASAEHTPGTSGRINEQYF
TRBJ1-1	TRBV12-3/TRBV12-4	.	.	TGTGCCAGCAGTAGCGTGATGAACACTGAAGCTTTCTTT	CASSSVMNTEAFF
TRBJ2-5	TRBV9	few	.	TGTGCCAGCAGCGTAGCAGGGGACCGAGGGGAGACCCAGTACTTC	CASSVAGDRGETQYF
TRBJ2-1	TRBV5-1	.	TRBD2	TGCGCCAGCAGCGAGGGACTACCCGAGTTCTTC	CASSEGLPEFF
TRBJ2-4	TRBV6-1	many	.	TGTGCCAGTACAGGTTTCGACATTCAGTACTTC	CASTGFDIQYF
TRBJ2-5	TRBV6-2/TRBV6-3	.	TRBD1	TGTGCCAGCAGTTACGATTTGGGACAGGGGATCTTCCAAGAGACCCAGTACTTC	CASSYDLGQGIFQETQYF
TRBJ2-5	TRBV19	few	.	TGTGCCAGTAGTATGGGCCGGATAAAAGAGACCCAGTACTTC	CASSMGRIKETQYF
TRBJ2-1	TRBV20-1	few	.	TGCAGTGCTAGTAGGGGGGACAATGAGCAGTTCTTC	CSASRGDNEQFF